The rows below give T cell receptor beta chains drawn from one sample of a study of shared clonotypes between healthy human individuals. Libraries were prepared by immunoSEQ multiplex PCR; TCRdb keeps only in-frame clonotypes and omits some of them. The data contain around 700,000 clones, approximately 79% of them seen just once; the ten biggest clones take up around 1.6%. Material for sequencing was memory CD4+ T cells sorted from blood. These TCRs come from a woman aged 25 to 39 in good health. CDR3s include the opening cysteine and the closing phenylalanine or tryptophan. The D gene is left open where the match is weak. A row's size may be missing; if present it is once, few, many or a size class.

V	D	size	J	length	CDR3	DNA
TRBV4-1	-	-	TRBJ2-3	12	CASSLPMDTQYF	TGCGCCAGCAGCCTACCAATGGATACGCAGTATTTT
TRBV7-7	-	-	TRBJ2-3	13	CASSLGVSDTQYF	TGTGCCAGCAGCTTAGGTGTCTCAGATACGCAGTATTTT
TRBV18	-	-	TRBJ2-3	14	CASSPTSDTDTQYF	TGTGCCAGCTCCCCGACTAGTGACACAGATACGCAGTATTTT
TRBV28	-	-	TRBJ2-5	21	CASSLDRLRTSSHAQQETQYF	TGTGCCAGCAGTTTAGACCGCCTCAGGACCTCTTCCCACGCACAGCAAGAGACCCAGTACTTC
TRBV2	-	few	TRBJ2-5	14	CASSELVLQETQYF	TGTGCCAGCAGTGAACTAGTACTCCAAGAGACCCAGTACTTC
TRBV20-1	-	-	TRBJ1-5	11	CSGAGDQPQHF	TGCAGTGGAGCAGGGGATCAGCCCCAGCATTTT
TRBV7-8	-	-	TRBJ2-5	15	CASSFQGMGEETQYF	TGTGCCAGCAGCTTCCAGGGGATGGGAGAAGAGACCCAGTACTTC
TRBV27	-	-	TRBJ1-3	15	CASSIGTLPGNTIYF	TGTGCCAGCAGTATAGGGACCCTACCTGGAAACACCATATATTTT
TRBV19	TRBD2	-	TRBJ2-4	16	CASSMVAGGAKNIQYF	TGTGCCAGTAGTATGGTAGCGGGGGGAGCCAAAAACATTCAGTACTTC
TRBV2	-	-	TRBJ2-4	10	CASSDPGMRF	TGTGCCAGCAGTGACCCAGGGATGAGGTTC
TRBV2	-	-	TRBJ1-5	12	CASRDDNQPQHF	TGTGCCAGCAGAGATGACAATCAGCCCCAGCATTTT
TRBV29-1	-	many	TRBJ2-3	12	CSVARDTDTQYF	TGCAGCGTTGCCCGGGACACAGATACGCAGTATTTT
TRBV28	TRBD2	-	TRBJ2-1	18	CASSSLPGLERGYAEQFF	TGTGCCAGCAGTTCACTTCCGGGACTAGAGCGGGGATATGCTGAGCAGTTCTTC
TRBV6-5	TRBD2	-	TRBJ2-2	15	CASRQPGLAGGELFF	TGTGCCAGCAGGCAACCGGGACTAGCGGGAGGGGAGCTGTTTTTT
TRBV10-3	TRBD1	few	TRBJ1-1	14	CAISEAGGMAEAFF	TGTGCCATCAGTGAGGCAGGGGGAATGGCTGAAGCTTTCTTT
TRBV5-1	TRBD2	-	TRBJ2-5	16	CASSILAGGLQETQYF	TGCGCCAGCAGCATTCTAGCGGGAGGCCTTCAAGAGACCCAGTACTTC
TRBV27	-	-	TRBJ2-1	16	CASSRLLPGAYNEQFF	TGTGCCAGCAGCCGGCTTCTGCCGGGAGCCTACAATGAGCAGTTCTTC
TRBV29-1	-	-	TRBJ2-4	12	CSVQILENIQYF	TGCAGCGTTCAGATTCTGGAAAACATTCAGTACTTC
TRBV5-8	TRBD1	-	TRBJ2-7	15	CASSPGTGGSYEQYF	TGTGCCAGCAGCCCGGGGACAGGGGGCTCCTACGAGCAGTACTTC
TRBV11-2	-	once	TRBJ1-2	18	CASSLDQSSGGKALGYTF	TGTGCCAGCAGCTTAGATCAAAGTAGTGGAGGGAAAGCTCTTGGCTACACCTTC
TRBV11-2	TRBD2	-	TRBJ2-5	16	CASSLEGLAGVKTQYF	TGTGCCAGCAGCTTAGAAGGCCTAGCGGGAGTGAAGACCCAGTACTTC
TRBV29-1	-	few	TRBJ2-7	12	CSVFNRVGEQYF	TGCAGCGTTTTTAATAGGGTAGGAGAGCAGTACTTC
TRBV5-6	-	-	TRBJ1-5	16	CASSLLGGTFNQPQHF	TGTGCCAGCAGCTTGTTGGGGGGCACTTTTAATCAGCCCCAGCATTTT
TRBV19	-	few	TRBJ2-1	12	CASSIQYNEQFF	TGTGCCAGTAGTATACAATATAATGAGCAGTTCTTC
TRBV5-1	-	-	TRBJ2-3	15	CASSITAVYTDTQYF	TGCGCCAGCAGCATAACAGCGGTTTACACAGATACGCAGTATTTT
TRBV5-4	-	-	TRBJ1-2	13	CASSLGTSYGYTF	TGTGCCAGCAGCTTGGGTACCAGCTATGGCTACACCTTC
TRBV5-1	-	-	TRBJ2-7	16	CASSLAVGLEPYEQYF	TGCGCCAGCAGCTTGGCGGTAGGACTGGAACCCTACGAGCAGTACTTC
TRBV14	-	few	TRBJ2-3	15	CASSRVGVSTDTQYF	TGTGCCAGCAGCCGGGTGGGAGTAAGCACAGATACGCAGTATTTT
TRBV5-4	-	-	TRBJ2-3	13	CASSFGGTDTQYF	TGTGCCAGCAGCTTCGGCGGCACAGATACGCAGTATTTT
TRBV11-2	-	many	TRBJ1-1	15	CASSLIGGFRAEAFF	TGTGCCAGCAGCTTGATAGGAGGTTTTCGGGCTGAAGCTTTCTTT
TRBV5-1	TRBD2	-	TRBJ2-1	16	CASSLVGLADYNEQFF	TGCGCCAGCAGCTTGGTGGGACTAGCGGATTACAATGAGCAGTTCTTC
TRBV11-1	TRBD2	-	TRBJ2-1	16	CASSGVAGSSYNEQFF	TGTGCCAGCAGCGGGGTAGCGGGGAGCTCCTACAATGAGCAGTTCTTC
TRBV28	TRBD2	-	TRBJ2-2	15	CASTRGTRWTGELFF	TGTGCCAGCACTCGGGGGACTAGGTGGACCGGGGAGCTGTTTTTT
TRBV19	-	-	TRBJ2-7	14	CASSIGGRSYEQYF	TGTGCCAGTAGTATTGGTGGCAGGTCCTACGAGCAGTACTTC
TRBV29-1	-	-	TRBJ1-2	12	CSVEGEVRGYTF	TGCAGCGTTGAGGGGGAGGTACGGGGCTACACCTTC
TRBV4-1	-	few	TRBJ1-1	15	CASSQTGTENTEAFF	TGCGCCAGCAGCCAAACCGGGACGGAGAACACTGAAGCTTTCTTT
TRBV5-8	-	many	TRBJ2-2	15	CASSRAGQNTGELFF	TGTGCCAGCAGCCGGGCTGGACAGAACACCGGGGAGCTGTTTTTT
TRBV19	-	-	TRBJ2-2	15	CASMVQSSNTGELFF	TGTGCCAGTATGGTCCAGAGTTCGAACACCGGGGAGCTGTTTTTT
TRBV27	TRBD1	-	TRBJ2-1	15	CASNKDRVSYNEQFF	TGTGCCAGCAACAAGGACAGGGTTTCTTACAATGAGCAGTTCTTC
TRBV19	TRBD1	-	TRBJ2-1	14	CASRQGAAYNEQFF	TGTGCCAGTAGGCAGGGGGCGGCCTACAATGAGCAGTTCTTC
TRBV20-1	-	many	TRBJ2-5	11	CSARGVETQYF	TGCAGTGCTAGGGGGGTCGAGACCCAGTACTTC
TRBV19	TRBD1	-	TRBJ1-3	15	CASRIDRGPGNTIYF	TGTGCCAGTCGAATTGACAGGGGACCGGGAAACACCATATATTTT
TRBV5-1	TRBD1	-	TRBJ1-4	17	CASSLGLTGRMEEKLFF	TGCGCCAGCAGCTTGGGCCTGACAGGGAGGATGGAGGAAAAACTGTTTTTT
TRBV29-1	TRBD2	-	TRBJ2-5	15	CSSRQASGRGETQYF	TGCAGCTCCCGTCAGGCTAGCGGGAGAGGAGAGACCCAGTACTTC
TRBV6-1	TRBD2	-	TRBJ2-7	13	CASSGTSIVGQYF	TGTGCCAGCAGTGGGACTAGCATAGTTGGGCAGTACTTC
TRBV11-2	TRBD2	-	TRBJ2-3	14	CATGPSGITDTQYF	TGTGCCACCGGGCCTAGCGGTATCACAGATACGCAGTATTTT
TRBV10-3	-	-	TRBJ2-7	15	CAISETGGGSYEQYF	TGTGCCATCAGTGAGACAGGGGGGGGCTCCTACGAGCAGTACTTC
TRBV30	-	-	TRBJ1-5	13	CACAEYSNQPQHF	TGTGCCTGCGCCGAGTATAGCAATCAGCCCCAGCATTTT
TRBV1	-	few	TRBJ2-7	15	CTSSQGTGFSYEQYF	TGCACCAGCAGCCAAGGGACAGGGTTTAGCTACGAGCAGTACTTC
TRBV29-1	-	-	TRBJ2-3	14	CSAPSNLGTDTQYF	TGCAGCGCACCCTCCAACCTAGGCACAGATACGCAGTATTTT
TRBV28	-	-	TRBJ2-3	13	CASSARTPSTQYF	TGTGCCAGCAGTGCCCGGACGCCGAGTACGCAGTATTTT
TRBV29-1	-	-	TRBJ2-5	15	CSVGPGDSFQETQYF	TGCAGCGTGGGGCCAGGGGATTCTTTCCAAGAGACCCAGTACTTC
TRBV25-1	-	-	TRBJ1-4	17	CASSAYHIGGRNEKLFF	TGTGCCAGCAGTGCTTACCATATCGGGGGGCGTAATGAAAAACTGTTTTTT
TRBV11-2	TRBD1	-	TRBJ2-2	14	CASSRQGATGELFF	TGTGCCAGCAGCCGACAGGGTGCCACCGGGGAGCTGTTTTTT
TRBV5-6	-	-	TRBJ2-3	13	CASRGRLTDTQYF	TGTGCCAGCAGGGGACGTCTCACAGATACGCAGTATTTT